These T cell receptor beta chains were read from a single sample in a study of T cells in Graves' hyperthyroidism and ophthalmopathy. TCRdb processed the multiplex PCR reads anew with MiXCR; each CDR3 protein has one entry. The table includes hundreds of thousands of distinct CDR3 sequences, roughly 40% detected once. The specimen was blood. Source of these receptors: a man in his late teens or twenties with Graves' hyperthyroidism. Each CDR3 is given with its conserved first and last residue. Fields, in order: clone size, D gene, J gene, V gene, CDR3 DNA, CDR3 protein. D genes are given only for firm matches. Where a row states a size, it is once, few, many or the class of an expanded clone; other rows omit it.

>NA|TRBD2|TRBJ2-7|TRBV10-3
TGTGCCATCAGGAGGGGGACTAGCGGTTCGTACGAGCAGTACTTC
CAIRRGTSGSYEQYF
>few|NA|TRBJ1-6|TRBV9
TGTGCCAGCAGCGTAGATCTTCAGGGGTCCTATAATTCACCCCTCCACTTT
CASSVDLQGSYNSPLHF
>NA|NA|TRBJ2-5|TRBV7-2
TGTGCCAGCAGCTTAGGAGATCGCCCTGACGAGACCCAGTACTTC
CASSLGDRPDETQYF
>few|NA|TRBJ2-5|TRBV9
TGTGCCAGCAGCCCGGACCCCTTCGGAGAGACCCAGTACTTC
CASSPDPFGETQYF
>NA|TRBD1|TRBJ1-4|TRBV5-1
TGCGCCAGCAGCCCCCAGGAGGACAGGAATGAAAAACTGTTTTTT
CASSPQEDRNEKLFF
>once|TRBD1|TRBJ1-5|TRBV10-3
TGTGCCACCGGGACAGGGCAGGTCAATCAGCCCCAGCATTTT
CATGTGQVNQPQHF
>once|NA|TRBJ1-2|TRBV6-5
TGTGCCAGCAGTTACGGACCCGACAGCTATGGCTACACCTTC
CASSYGPDSYGYTF
>few|NA|TRBJ2-5|TRBV6-1
TGTGCCAGCAGCCAAGACGGGAGAGACGAGACCCAGTACTTC
CASSQDGRDETQYF
>NA|NA|TRBJ1-4|TRBV7-9
TGTGCCAGCAGCCAAGTGCTGGCGTCGGGGGGGTGGAATGAAAAACTGTTTTTT
CASSQVLASGGWNEKLFF
>NA|NA|TRBJ1-1|TRBV20-1
TGCAGTGCTAGTGAAGGCCAGGGCCTGGACACTGAAGCTTTCTTT
CSASEGQGLDTEAFF
>NA|NA|TRBJ1-2|TRBV5-1
TGCGCCAGCAGCTTGGGTCAGGGGCGGGAATATGGCTACACCTTC
CASSLGQGREYGYTF
>few|NA|TRBJ2-2|TRBV2
TGTGCCAGCAGAAGAAGTTGGCTCGGGGAGCTGTTTTTT
CASRRSWLGELFF
>NA|NA|TRBJ1-2|TRBV5-4
TGTGCCAGCAGCAGTGACCAGGGGCTGGGCTATGGCTACACCTTC
CASSSDQGLGYGYTF
>many|TRBD1|TRBJ1-1|TRBV25-1
TGTGCCAGCAGTGATGGACAGGGGAGATACACTGAAGCTTTCTTT
CASSDGQGRYTEAFF
>NA|TRBD1|TRBJ1-6|TRBV20-1
TGCAGTGCTAGAGATCCGGACAGGGGGAATTCACCCCTCCACTTT
CSARDPDRGNSPLHF
>once|NA|TRBJ1-2|TRBV7-9
TGTGCCAGCAGCCCGACGGAAGGGGGCTATGGCTACACCTTC
CASSPTEGGYGYTF
>NA|NA|TRBJ2-2|TRBV11-2
TGTGCCAGCAGCTTTTTTCGTGGGCCGAAAACAAACACCGGGGAGCTGTTTTTT
CASSFFRGPKTNTGELFF
>many|TRBD1|TRBJ1-5|TRBV2
TGTGCCAGCAGACCAGGGGGTGGCAATCAGCCCCAGCATTTT
CASRPGGGNQPQHF
>few|NA|TRBJ2-5|TRBV12-3/TRBV12-4
TGTGCCAGCAGTACCAGGGACCCTGGGACCCAGTACTTC
CASSTRDPGTQYF
>NA|NA|TRBJ2-2|TRBV24-1
TGTGCCACCAGTGATTTAAAGGGGGCCGGGGAGCTGTTTTTT
CATSDLKGAGELFF
>NA|TRBD1|TRBJ2-2|TRBV7-9
TGTGCCAGCAGCCTACGGGACAGCCACACCGGGGAGCTGTTTTTT
CASSLRDSHTGELFF
>NA|TRBD1|TRBJ2-7|TRBV12-3/TRBV12-4
TGTGCCAGCAGCCCGGACAGGGAGCCGTACTTC
CASSPDREPYF
>many|TRBD1|TRBJ1-2|TRBV9
TGTGCCAGCAGCGTACCGGGACAGGGTCACTATGGCTACACCTTC
CASSVPGQGHYGYTF
>NA|NA|TRBJ2-5|TRBV5-5
TGTGCCAGCAGCCGTGGTTCTGCAGGGGCGTACCAAGAGACCCAGTACTTC
CASSRGSAGAYQETQYF
>NA|TRBD1|TRBJ2-7|TRBV7-2
TGTGCCAGCAGCGAGGGACAGTGGACTTTCTACGAGCAGTACTTC
CASSEGQWTFYEQYF
>many|NA|TRBJ1-2|TRBV12-3/TRBV12-4
TGTGCCAGCAGCAGCCAGGGGATTTACGGCTACACCTTC
CASSSQGIYGYTF
>many|NA|TRBJ1-5|TRBV15
TGTGCCACCAGCAGTACGGGGACGGATCAGCCCCAGCATTTT
CATSSTGTDQPQHF
>few|TRBD1|TRBJ2-7|TRBV29-1
TGCAGCGTCACGGACAGGGGCTACGAGCAGTACTTC
CSVTDRGYEQYF
>many|NA|TRBJ2-5|TRBV7-9
TGTGCCACCGGCCAGGCCGGGACAGAGACCCAGTACTTC
CATGQAGTETQYF
>many|NA|TRBJ2-5|TRBV2
TGTGCCAGCAGCCGGGACATGGGTCAAGAGACCCAGTACTTC
CASSRDMGQETQYF
>NA|NA|TRBJ1-4|TRBV12-3/TRBV12-4
TGTGCCAGCAGTTTGATAACGGCTGAAAAACTGTTTTTT
CASSLITAEKLFF
>few|NA|TRBJ1-2|TRBV5-5
TGTGCCAGCAGCTTGAATACGTGGGGCTACACCTTC
CASSLNTWGYTF
>NA|NA|TRBJ2-7|TRBV19
TGTGCCAGTAGTCCCTGGAACTCCTACGAGCAGTACTTC
CASSPWNSYEQYF
>NA|NA|TRBJ1-3|TRBV6-5
TGTGCCAGCAGTTCAGGGAGGATCTCTGGAAACACCATATATTTT
CASSSGRISGNTIYF
>NA|NA|TRBJ2-7|TRBV5-4
TGTGCCAGCAGCCCGGACAGACGGGTACCAGCCTACGAGCAGTACTTC
CASSPDRRVPAYEQYF
>many|NA|TRBJ1-5|TRBV7-2
TGTGCCAGCAGCGCCGGTGGGTATCAGCCCCAGCATTTT
CASSAGGYQPQHF
>many|NA|TRBJ1-1|TRBV29-1
TGCAGCGTTGCCGACAGTTCAATTGAAGCTTTCTTT
CSVADSSIEAFF
>NA|TRBD2|TRBJ2-7|TRBV20-1
TGCAGTGCTAGCGGGACTAGCGGGAAAGGCGAGCAGTACTTC
CSASGTSGKGEQYF
>once|NA|TRBJ2-5|TRBV2
TGTGCCAGCAGCCAAGTTGCAGGGGTCAAGGAGACCCAGTACTTC
CASSQVAGVKETQYF
>few|TRBD1|TRBJ2-7|TRBV7-9
TGTGCCAGCAGCCTGACAGGGTTGGAAGAGCAGTACTTC
CASSLTGLEEQYF
>many|NA|TRBJ2-7|TRBV11-2
TGTGCCAGCAGCTTAGAAGCAGGGACGGACGAGCAGTACTTC
CASSLEAGTDEQYF
>many|NA|TRBJ2-7|TRBV15
TGTGCCACCAGCACGGAGGCTAGCGTGAGCGAGCAGTACTTC
CATSTEASVSEQYF
>NA|NA|TRBJ1-3|TRBV9
TGTGCCACCCCCACAGGGATGCTCTCTGGAAACACCATATATTTT
CATPTGMLSGNTIYF
>NA|NA|TRBJ1-4|TRBV25-1
TGTGCCAGCAGTTACCTCGGAACGGCCAGAATTAATGAAAAACTGTTTTTT
CASSYLGTARINEKLFF
>many|NA|TRBJ1-2|TRBV12-3/TRBV12-4
TGTGCCAGCAGTTTATCGGTCTATGGCTACACCTTC
CASSLSVYGYTF
>many|NA|TRBJ1-1|TRBV19
TGTGCCAGTAGTGGGGGACGCCCGAACACTGAAGCTTTCTTT
CASSGGRPNTEAFF
>many|TRBD1|TRBJ1-4|TRBV20-1
TGCAGTGCTAGTCGGACAGGTCGGGCTAATGAAAAACTGTTTTTT
CSASRTGRANEKLFF
>NA|TRBD1|TRBJ1-1|TRBV7-3
TGCGCCAGCAGCCAACTCGGGACAGGGGTCACTGAAGCTTTCTTT
CASSQLGTGVTEAFF
>NA|NA|TRBJ2-5|TRBV12-3/TRBV12-4
TGTGCCAGCAGCCCCTGGGCAGGGGGGAAGACCCAGTACTTC
CASSPWAGGKTQYF